The 25 T cell receptor beta chains in this list originate from one sample, sequenced in a study of T cells expressing NK-cell markers. TCRdb processed the 5' RACE reads again and assigns one entry to each CDR3 protein, with no DNA. This listing includes hundreds of thousands of distinct CDR3 sequences. Sequenced input: blood T cells: a sorted CD56 or NKG2C T cell subset, CD4+ or CD8+ T cells, or bulk PBMC T cells (not recorded which). The receptors come from a man aged 18 to 69 in good health.

This rearrangement joins TRBV7-3 to TRBJ2-1; absent DNA, TCRdb's TRBD2 call cannot be checked. Germline V lookup: CDR1 SGHTA, CDR2 FQGTGA. The CDR3 has 14 residues. CDR3 protein: CASSLQSSGNEQFF. The full variable domain, in which reference TRBV7-3 and TRBJ2-1 provide the parts outside the CDR3, is GAGVSQTPSNKVTEKGKYVELRCDPISGHTALYWYRQSLGQGPEFLIYFQGTGAADDSGLPNDRFFAVRPEGSVSTLKIQRTERGDSAVYLCASSLQSSGNEQFFGPGTRLTVL.

The chain recombines TRBV6-1 with TRBJ1-2. This CDR3 contains 15 residues. Germline CDR1 reads MNHNS; CDR2 reads SASEGT. CDR3 protein: CASSEGLGQRYGYTF.

CDR3 protein: CASSSADFSYNSPLHF. The rearrangement uses TRBV12-3 or TRBV12-4 and TRBJ1-6. This CDR3 region has 16 residues.

V gene TRBV15 combines with J gene TRBJ1-2. From germline, CDR1 is LNHNV and CDR2 YYDKDF (reference sequence). The CDR3 contains 12 residues. The CDR3 loop reads CATSSRGYGYTF.

The rearrangement links TRBV15 to TRBJ1-3. The CDR3 runs to 15 residues. Germline V gene data show CDR1 as LNHNV and CDR2 as YYDKDF (reference sequence). The chain's CDR3 is CAAGGGIATGNTIYF. The full variable domain, completed using reference TRBV15 and TRBJ1-3, is DAMVIQNPRYQVTQFGKPVTLSCSQTLNHNVMYWYQQKSSQAPKLLFHYYDKDFNNEADTPDNFQSRRPNTSFCFLDIRSPGLGDTAMYLCAAGGGIATGNTIYFGEGSWLTVV.

The rearrangement links TRBV7-9 to TRBJ2-3. Germline CDR1 is SEHNR and CDR2 is FQNEAQ (reference sequence). The CDR3 has 16 residues. The CDR3 loop is CASSLKQSAYTDTQYF.

The rearrangement uses TRBV5-1 and TRBJ2-7; TCRdb gives TRBD1 as the D gene, but with no DNA this cannot be confirmed. This CDR3 has 15 residues. The germline V gene has CDR1 SGHRS and CDR2 YFSETQ. CDR3 loop: CASSKGQPGTYEQYF.

This chain uses TRBV28 with TRBJ2-3; TCRdb's D call of TRBD1 is untestable without DNA. The CDR3 contains 13 residues. CDR1 MDHEN and CDR2 SYDVKM come from the germline V gene. The CDR3 loop is CASSSRTPGTQYF.

V usage is TRBV6-2 or TRBV6-3 and J usage is TRBJ2-7; there is no DNA to check the TCRdb D call of TRBD2. CDR1 and CDR2 from the germline V gene are MNHEY and SVGEGT. The CDR3 is 14 residues long. The CDR3 loop reads CASTPSGSSYEQYF.

V gene TRBV2 combines with J gene TRBJ2-1; the TRBD1 assignment by TCRdb is unverifiable without DNA. This CDR3 contains 14 residues. CDR1 is SNHLY, CDR2 FYNNEI, per germline. The CDR3 reads CASSGQGMGNEQFF.

The gene calls are TRBV5-4 and TRBJ2-7; checking the TCRdb D call of TRBD1 is not possible without DNA. This CDR3 is built from 16 residues. Germline CDR1 is SGHNT and CDR2 is YYREEE (reference sequence). CDR3 sequence: CASSNRTGIRSYEQYF.

This sequence joins TRBV4-2 and TRBJ1-6. Germline loops: CDR1 LGHNA, CDR2 YNFKEQ. This CDR3 region has 16 residues. CDR3 amino acids: CASSQDGLGEGSPLHF.

The rearrangement uses TRBV2 and TRBJ2-2; as DNA is missing, the TRBD1 call by TCRdb cannot be tested. The germline V gene has CDR1 SNHLY and CDR2 FYNNEI. The CDR3 is 15 residues long. The CDR3 protein is CASSRRDTNTGELFF.

The chain employs TRBV10-3 and TRBJ1-2; no DNA is available, so the TRBD1 call from TCRdb remains unchecked. This CDR3 has 12 residues. Germline CDR1 reads ENHRY; CDR2 reads SYGVKD. CDR3 sequence: CAIKGQGYGYTF.

This chain uses TRBV5-1 with TRBJ2-5; TCRdb's D gene call, TRBD2, goes unchecked for lack of DNA. This CDR3 spans 14 amino acids. Germline V gene lookup returns CDR1 SGHRS and CDR2 YFSETQ. CDR3 amino acids: CASRSSGTLETQYF.

The V and J genes are TRBV7-9 and TRBJ2-5; the TCRdb D gene call, TRBD2, has no DNA to confirm it. The CDR3 runs 15 residues. Germline loops: CDR1 SEHNR, CDR2 FQNEAQ (reference sequence). CDR3 sequence: CASSRLASRQETQYF. The full variable domain, completed using reference TRBV7-9 and TRBJ2-5, is DTGVSQNPRHKITKRGQNVTFRCDPISEHNRLYWYRQTLGQGPEFLTYFQNEAQLEKSRLLSDRFSAERPKGSFSTLEIQRTEQGDSAMYLCASSRLASRQETQYFGPGTRLLVL.

The chain has TRBV29-1 and TRBJ2-3; TCRdb names TRBD1, which stays unverified in the absence of DNA. In germline, CDR1 is SQVTM, CDR2 ANQGSEA. The CDR3 is 11 amino acids. The CDR3 loop reads CSGGWADTQYF.

The chain recombines TRBV6-1 with TRBJ2-2; the D call from TCRdb, TRBD2, cannot be confirmed without DNA. Germline V lookup: CDR1 MNHNS, CDR2 SASEGT. The length of the CDR3 is 15 residues. This CDR3 is CASTSSGGLSGELFF.

V usage is TRBV6-1 and J usage is TRBJ2-2; TCRdb's D call of TRBD1 is untestable without DNA. Looked up from germline, CDR1 is MNHNS and CDR2 is SASEGT. CDR3 size: 15 residues. CDR3 loop: CASSRDRGLAGELFF.

The chain combines TRBV5-6 with TRBJ1-2. The CDR3 sequence is 13 residues long. Per germline, CDR1 SGHDT and CDR2 YYEEEE. The CDR3 protein is CASSFPADYGYTF.

This chain links TRBV28 with TRBJ2-2; TCRdb calls TRBD2, which cannot be checked without DNA. This CDR3 is 16 amino acids long. Germline V gene lookup returns CDR1 MDHEN and CDR2 SYDVKM. The CDR3 here is CASSLMAGGSTGELFF.

The chain employs TRBV6-2 or TRBV6-3 and TRBJ2-5; TCRdb names TRBD1, which stays unverified in the absence of DNA. CDR1 and CDR2 (germline): MNHEY, SVGEGT. The CDR3 is 12 amino acids. The CDR3 region is CASSLDSRTQYF.

This chain links TRBV18 with TRBJ2-7; TCRdb's assignment of TRBD1 cannot be checked, as there is no DNA. From germline, CDR1 is KGHSH and CDR2 LQKENI. This CDR3 has 16 residues. The CDR3 loop reads CASSPNLGHSGNEQYF.

The chain combines TRBV3-1 with TRBJ2-5; as DNA is missing, the TRBD1 call by TCRdb cannot be tested. There are 13 residues in the CDR3. Germline values: CDR1 LGHDT, CDR2 YNNKEL (reference sequence). CDR3 sequence: CASSYGQVGTQYF.

This chain connects TRBV12-3 or TRBV12-4 to TRBJ1-1. The CDR3 extends over 13 amino acids. CDR3 residues: CASSRSGTRVAFF.